The clone carrying this T cell receptor (beta chain) ranks as medium-sized. The antigen remains undetermined. Samples were taken at baseline and on day 1 of cycles 4 and 7. The sample is drawn from a study of OX40 agonist ivuxolimab in advanced cancers. Across the study: The patients received agonistic anti-OX40 (CD134) antibody ivuxolimab. Among those treated, three patients had partial responses, one with hepatocellular carcinoma and two with cutaneous melanoma. Study-wide results and caveats: Not determined was the antigen specificity of the expanded peripheral T cells.

From germline, CDR1 is PRHDT and CDR2 FYEKMQ (reference sequence). This CDR3 comprises 15 residues. The V gene lost 0 bases and the J gene lost 9 bases, with 15 bases spanning the gap. Measured with immunoSEQ multiplex PCR; TCRdb has only the in-frame clones, and not every one. This sample carries around 30,000 clones, 84% of them seen once, and the ten largest clones take under 25%. This sequence joins TRBV13 and TRBJ2-1; a weak D match, TRBD2 (5 bases). This TCR was recovered from an adult with an advanced solid tumor such as melanoma, head and neck, liver or kidney cancer. This specimen was CD4+ or CD8+ T cells sorted from blood, taken in a trial of the OX40 agonist ivuxolimab. The CDR3: CASSLGGSNDGEQFF. In DNA, the CDR3 is TGTGCCAGCAGCTTAGGGGGGAGTAACGACGGTGAGCAGTTCTTC.